These T cell receptor beta chains were read from a single sample in a study of Ad26.COV2.S vaccination and SARS-CoV-2 variants. Clones were read by immunoSEQ multiplex PCR, and TCRdb kept only the in-frame ones, dropping some. There are over 400,000 clones in the sample; approximately 92% occur only once, and around 1.8% lies in the top ten. The sample in question was peripheral blood, obtained in a trial of Ad26.COV2.S vaccine versus placebo. Receptors were obtained from a person between 18 and 59 years old who received the Ad26.COV2.S COVID-19 vaccine or a placebo. CDR3s include the opening cysteine and the closing phenylalanine or tryptophan. D genes are given only for firm matches. The size entry is marked missing in some rows and otherwise reads once, few, many or a size class.

>TRBV5-1|.|once|TRBJ2-5
TGCGCCAGCAGTAAAGGGGGGGCCGGGGAGACCCAGTACTTC
CASSKGGAGETQYF
>TRBV7-2|TRBD1|.|TRBJ1-2
TGTGCCAGTACCCAGGACAGGGGTTATGGCTACACCTTC
CASTQDRGYGYTF
>TRBV5-4|TRBD1|.|TRBJ2-1
TGTGCCAGCAGCTGGAGGACAGGGCGGAATGAGCAGTTCTTC
CASSWRTGRNEQFF
>TRBV6-5|.|.|TRBJ2-7
TGTGCCAGCAGTTACTCCAGGGACCCAATAGGCGAGCAGTACTTC
CASSYSRDPIGEQYF
>TRBV28|.|once|TRBJ2-7
TGTGCCAGCAGTCAACTCGGGATCTACGAGCAGTACTTC
CASSQLGIYEQYF
>TRBV20-1|TRBD1|.|TRBJ1-2
TGCAGTGCTAGTATAACAGGGGCGTCTGGCTACACCTTC
CSASITGASGYTF
>TRBV30|.|.|TRBJ2-3
TGTGCCTGGAGTGGCCTCCACGGGAGCACAGATACGCAGTATTTT
CAWSGLHGSTDTQYF
>TRBV4-3|TRBD1|.|TRBJ1-5
TGCGCCAGCAGCCACACGACAGGGAATCAGCCCCAGCATTTT
CASSHTTGNQPQHF
>TRBV7-2|.|once|TRBJ2-5
TGTGCCAGCAGCACGCAGGCTAGCTGGGAGACCCAGTACTTC
CASSTQASWETQYF
>TRBV5-1|TRBD2|.|TRBJ2-7
TGCGCCAGCAGCTTGACTAGCGGGGGCTACGAGCAGTACTTC
CASSLTSGGYEQYF
>TRBV7-9|.|.|TRBJ2-3
TGTGCCAGCAGCTCCTTGGGGGATACGCAGTATTTT
CASSSLGDTQYF
>TRBV6-6|.|.|TRBJ1-1
TGTGCCAGCAGTTACAAGGGTAATACTGAAGCTTTCTTT
CASSYKGNTEAFF
>TRBV19|.|.|TRBJ1-5
TGTGCCAGTAGTATAGATCGTCGGCAGAGCAATCAGCCCCAGCATTTT
CASSIDRRQSNQPQHF
>TRBV7-2|.|.|TRBJ2-4
TGTGCCAGCAGCGCGAGAGTGGTAGCCAAAAACATTCAGTACTTC
CASSARVVAKNIQYF
>TRBV30|.|.|TRBJ1-1
TGTGCCTGGGGGCGGGGGATGGCTGAAGCTTTCTTT
CAWGRGMAEAFF
>TRBV6-2/TRBV6-3|.|.|TRBJ2-3
TGTGCCAGCAGCCTGACCGAGGTTGGCACAGATACGCAGTATTTT
CASSLTEVGTDTQYF
>TRBV6-5|TRBD2|.|TRBJ2-1
TGTGCCAGCAGGGCTAGCGGGGGGGGACAGTTCTTC
CASRASGGGQFF
>TRBV28|TRBD1|.|TRBJ1-4
TGTGCCAGCAGTTTAGGACAGGGGGTTGAGGAAGAAAAACTGTTTTTT
CASSLGQGVEEEKLFF
>TRBV19|.|.|TRBJ2-6
TGTGCCAGTAGTGACCATGGGGGATTCTCTGGGGCCAACGTCCTGACTTTC
CASSDHGGFSGANVLTF
>TRBV18|TRBD1|.|TRBJ2-7
TGTGCCAGCTCACAAAGGAAAGACAGGGGGCCTAAGGACGAGCAGTACTTC
CASSQRKDRGPKDEQYF
>TRBV27|.|.|TRBJ2-1
TGTGCCAGCAGTTTTTCCTGGGGGGGCGATAGAGAGCAGTTCTTC
CASSFSWGGDREQFF
>TRBV15|TRBD1|.|TRBJ1-2
TGTGCCACCAGCAGATCCTCGACAGGGGGCCTTGGCTACACCTTC
CATSRSSTGGLGYTF
>TRBV4-3|.|.|TRBJ1-4
TGCGCCAGCAGCCAAGATTATGGGTTGTGGGGGGACCTTGAAAAACTGTTTTTT
CASSQDYGLWGDLEKLFF
>TRBV7-9|.|.|TRBJ1-1
TGTGCCAGCAGCCGAGGGAGTAAGGACACTGAAGCTTTCTTT
CASSRGSKDTEAFF
>TRBV13|.|.|TRBJ1-2
TGTGCCAGCAGCTTATTTAACAGCAACTATGGCTACACCTTC
CASSLFNSNYGYTF
>TRBV7-6|.|.|TRBJ1-1
TGTGCCAGCAGCCCCCCGGGGGGGCCTGAAGCTTTCTTT
CASSPPGGPEAFF
>TRBV11-2|TRBD1|.|TRBJ2-1
TGTGCCAGCAGCTTAGACGACAGGGGGTATGGTAGGGACAATGAGCAGTTCTTC
CASSLDDRGYGRDNEQFF
>TRBV19|TRBD1|.|TRBJ1-3
TGTGCCAGTAGTATCCTTCCCGGGACAGGGATCTCTGGAAACACCATATATTTT
CASSILPGTGISGNTIYF
>TRBV4-1|.|.|TRBJ2-3
TGCGCCAGCAGCCAAAGGATCCCAACTACGGCCACAGATACGCAGTATTTT
CASSQRIPTTATDTQYF
>TRBV2|.|.|TRBJ1-1
TGTGCCAGCAGCACAGAAATGAACACTGAAGCTTTCTTT
CASSTEMNTEAFF
>TRBV6-7|TRBD1|.|TRBJ2-7
TGTGCCAGCAGTCTACGGGACAGGGGCTCTCCTGGATGGTGCGAGCAGTACTTC
CASSLRDRGSPGWCEQYF
>TRBV7-2|.|.|TRBJ1-2
TGTGCCAGCAGCTCCGAGGGGTATGGCTACACCTTC
CASSSEGYGYTF
>TRBV3-1/TRBV3-2|TRBD2|once|TRBJ2-3
TGTGCCAGCAGCCAAGATATAGCGGGGGAGGCAGATACGCAGTATTTT
CASSQDIAGEADTQYF
>TRBV5-4|.|few|TRBJ1-5
TGTGCCAGCAGCTTAGGCAGCGGACCCAATCAGCCCCAGCATTTT
CASSLGSGPNQPQHF
>TRBV7-8|.|.|TRBJ2-3
TGTGCCAGCAGCTTAGCTCGGGCAGCTGATACGCAGTATTTT
CASSLARAADTQYF
>TRBV5-4|TRBD1|.|TRBJ2-3
TGTGCCAGCAGCTTGGACAGGGGAAGGACAGATACGCAGTATTTT
CASSLDRGRTDTQYF
>TRBV7-9|TRBD1|.|TRBJ2-3
TGTGCCAGCAGCTTAGTCGGGACAGGGCTAACAGATACGCAGTATTTT
CASSLVGTGLTDTQYF
>TRBV19|.|few|TRBJ1-5
TGTGCCAGTAGTACAGGGTTAATGGGCAATCAGCCCCAGCATTTT
CASSTGLMGNQPQHF
>TRBV7-9|TRBD1|.|TRBJ2-7
TGTGCCAGCAGCTCCGGGACAGATTACGAGCAGTACTTC
CASSSGTDYEQYF
>TRBV27|.|few|TRBJ1-2
TGTGCCAGCAGGCCTTACACACGGATGGTTAACTATGGCTACACCTTC
CASRPYTRMVNYGYTF
>TRBV3-1/TRBV3-2|.|.|TRBJ2-3
TGTGCCAGCAGCCAAGATCAGTCTCTGCTCACCTACACAGATACGCAGTATTTT
CASSQDQSLLTYTDTQYF
>TRBV6-6|.|.|TRBJ1-3
TGTGCCAGCAGTTACAGGGTTTTAGATTCTGGAAACACCATATATTTT
CASSYRVLDSGNTIYF
>TRBV7-2|.|.|TRBJ1-1
TGTGCCAGCAGCTTACTACAGGGCATAAAGAACACTGAAGCTTTCTTT
CASSLLQGIKNTEAFF
>TRBV28|.|.|TRBJ2-7
TGTGCCAGCAGCTCCGGGGCCCGGGGAGACGAGCAGTACTTC
CASSSGARGDEQYF
>TRBV7-2|TRBD1|.|TRBJ1-5
TGTGCCAGCAGCCCAGGGACAGCAGGAGGGTATCAGCCCCAGCATTTT
CASSPGTAGGYQPQHF
>TRBV2|TRBD2|.|TRBJ2-1
TGTGCCATCCTTAGCGGGGGAAGCCGAGCTTTGCAGTTCTTC
CAILSGGSRALQFF
>TRBV11-2|TRBD1|.|TRBJ2-1
TGTGCCAGCAGCCCGGGGACAGGCCAACGTTCCGGTGAGCAGTTCTTC
CASSPGTGQRSGEQFF
>TRBV6-2/TRBV6-3|.|.|TRBJ2-7
TGTGCCAGCAGTTTCCCCCAAAACCGGGAGGAGCAGTACTTC
CASSFPQNREEQYF